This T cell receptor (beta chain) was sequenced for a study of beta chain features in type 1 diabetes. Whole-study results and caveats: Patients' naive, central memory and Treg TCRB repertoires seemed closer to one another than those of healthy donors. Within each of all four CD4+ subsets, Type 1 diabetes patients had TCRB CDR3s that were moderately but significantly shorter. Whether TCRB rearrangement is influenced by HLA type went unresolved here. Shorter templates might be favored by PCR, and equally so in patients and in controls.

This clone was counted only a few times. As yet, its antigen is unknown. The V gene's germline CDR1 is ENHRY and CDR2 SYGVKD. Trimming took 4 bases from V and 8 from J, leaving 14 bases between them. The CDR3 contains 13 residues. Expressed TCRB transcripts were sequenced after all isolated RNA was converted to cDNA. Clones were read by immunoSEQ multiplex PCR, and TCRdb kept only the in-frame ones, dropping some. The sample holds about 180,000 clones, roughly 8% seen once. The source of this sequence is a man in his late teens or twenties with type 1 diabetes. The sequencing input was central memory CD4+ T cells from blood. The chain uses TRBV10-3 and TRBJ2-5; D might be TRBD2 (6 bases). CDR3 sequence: CAISGPGVETQYF. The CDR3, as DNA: TGTGCCATCAGTGGGCCGGGAGTCGAAACCCAGTACTTC.